Presented here are 8 T cell receptor beta chains from one specimen sequenced in a study of CXCR3-negative and CXCR3-positive naive CD8 T cells. Notes on the study in general: Comparison of naive cells showed more hydrophobic TRB CDR3s in CXCR3-positive than in CXCR3-negative naive cells.

The antigens of these receptors remain unknown. TRB cDNA was prepared as libraries by UMI-labeled 5' RACE. TCRdb reprocessed the 5' RACE reads and keeps a single row for each CDR3 protein, giving no DNA. Its table records 150,000 or so distinct CDR3 sequences. The specimen was naive CXCR3+ CD8+ T cells from blood. Described subset: CD45RO-CCR7+CD27+CD95- naive CD8+ T cells expressing CXCR3 (TNR3+). These receptors all stem from a human donor in good health. Some clones in this sample may be carry-over from other donors' samples.

CDR3 sequence reads: CASSWDSRSYNEQFF. This rearrangement joins TRBV7-9 to TRBJ2-1; checking the TCRdb D call of TRBD1 is not possible without DNA. The CDR3 is 15 residues long. Germline CDR1 SEHNR, CDR2 FQNEAQ (reference sequence).

J is TRBJ2-5 and V is TRBV6-1; no DNA is available, so the TRBD1 call from TCRdb remains unchecked. Germline V gives CDR1 MNHNS, CDR2 SASEGT. The CDR3 length is 15 residues. CDR3 loop: CASSDRDRLQETQYF.

The chain links TRBV12-3 or TRBV12-4 to TRBJ1-5; TCRdb outputs TRBD1, but without DNA this stays unchecked. CDR3 length: 15 amino acids. The CDR3 region is CASSEPGQLNQPQHF.

V usage is TRBV25-1 and J usage is TRBJ1-1; TCRdb indicates TRBD1, and absent DNA this call remains unverified. Germline V lookup: CDR1 MGHDK, CDR2 SYGVNS. The CDR3 has 13 residues. The CDR3 loop reads CASSELGQNAAFF.

V gene TRBV9 combines with J gene TRBJ1-2; TCRdb indicates TRBD1, and absent DNA this call remains unverified. The V gene's germline CDR1 is SGDLS and CDR2 YYNGEE. The CDR3 covers 14 residues. The chain's CDR3 is CASSPQGMNYGYTF.

The gene calls are TRBV19 and TRBJ2-3. Looked up from germline, CDR1 is LNHDA and CDR2 is SQIVND (reference sequence). The CDR3 extends over 15 amino acids. The CDR3 spells CASSIEGFRADTQYF.

The rearrangement links TRBV7-2 to TRBJ2-5; TCRdb's D call of TRBD1 is untestable without DNA. From germline, CDR1 is SGHTA and CDR2 FQGNSA. The CDR3 is 16 amino acids. Here the CDR3 reads CASSFTSGGVRETQYF.

The chain carries TRBV7-8 and TRBJ1-1. The CDR3 runs 15 residues. Per the germline V gene, CDR1 is SGHVS and CDR2 is FQNEAQ. CDR3 amino acids: CASSLVQEPNTEAFF.